One and the same sample provided the 5 T cell receptor beta chains below, sequenced in a study of blood T cells in healthy people across ages. For the second PCR, which ran for about 7 to 11 cycles, a sample-barcoded 5' primer and a J-beta primer mix were used. TCRdb redid the calling of the 5' RACE reads with MiXCR, one entry per CDR3 protein. The data show some 750,000 distinct CDR3 sequences, with about a fifth seen just once and under 25% held by the top ten. Sequences were obtained from blood. The receptors were sampled from an older man in good health.

This clonotype has just a few counts. The chain recombines TRBV12-3 or TRBV12-4 with TRBJ2-3, with 7 bases matching TRBD2. V gave up 1 base and J gave up 3 bases; unmatched junction bases: 7. This CDR3 is built from 16 residues. The CDR3 here is CASSLEGLTYTDTQYF. CDR3 bases: TGTGCCAGCAGTTTAGAGGGACTAACGTATACAGATACGCAGTATTTT.

This clonotype has just a few counts. The gene calls are TRBV5-1 and TRBJ2-5, with D possibly matching TRBD1 (6 bases). The better agreement between TRBJ2-1 and the DNA end casts doubt on the J call. Per germline, CDR1 SGHRS and CDR2 YFSETQ. The CDR3 spans 15 residues. CDR3 DNA sequence: TGCGCCAGCAGCTTGGAGGGGGTATCATTCAATGAGCAGTTCTTC. This sequence encodes CASSLEGVSFNEQFF.

The table lists this clonotype with a few counts. This chain connects TRBV7-7 to TRBJ2-5; D may be TRBD1 or TRBD2 (5 bases each). TRBJ2-1 explains the end of the DNA better; the J call may be wrong. CDR1 is SSHAT, CDR2 FNYEAQ, per germline (reference sequence). CDR3 length equals 16 residues. The CDR3, as DNA: TGTGCCAGCAGCCGATCCGCCGGGGCTAGTAAGAATGAGCAGTTCTTC. Its protein product is CASSRSAGASKNEQFF.

This clonotype came up a few times. This rearrangement joins TRBV28 to TRBJ2-6; D is undetermined. The CDR3 has 15 residues. V was pared by 3 bases and J by 0 bases, with 6 bases between. Germline-derived CDR1 and CDR2 are MDHEN and SYDVKM. The CDR3 region is CASSFFGSGANVLTF. The CDR3, as DNA: TGTGCCAGCAGTTTTTTCGGCTCTGGGGCCAACGTCCTGACTTTC.

This clonotype was picked up a small number of times. The rearrangement links TRBV5-6 to TRBJ2-3; no definite D call. V shed 2 bases and J shed 4 bases, with 14 bases lying between them. The CDR3 extends over 15 amino acids. The germline V gene has CDR1 SGHDT and CDR2 YYEEEE. CDR3 protein: CASSLDPSTADTQYF. The DNA of the CDR3 is TGTGCCAGCAGCTTAGACCCTTCTACGGCAGATACGCAGTATTTT.